These 18 T cell receptor beta chains were all obtained from the same sample, sequenced in a study of T cell changes during pregnancy in multiple sclerosis. Clones were read by immunoSEQ multiplex PCR, and TCRdb kept only the in-frame ones, dropping some. The sample has 77,000 or so clones, around 95% seen once. Sequenced material: peripheral blood, taken in the second trimester of pregnancy. The receptor set was obtained from a female donor in good health, enrolled as a control in a pregnancy study.

This rearrangement joins TRBV6-6 to TRBJ2-2; the D is unclear. CDR3 length: 16 amino acids. Germline V gene sequence: CDR1 MNHNY, CDR2 SVGAGI (reference sequence). Trimming took off 4 bases at V and 1 base at J, with 13 bases between the two ends. CDR3 in amino acids: CASSWRPDGNTGELFF. Here the CDR3 DNA reads TGTGCCAGCAGTTGGAGACCCGACGGGAACACCGGGGAGCTGTTTTTT.

This chain uses TRBV7-2 with TRBJ2-7; 10 bases align to TRBD1. V was clipped by 1 base and J by 5 bases; unmatched bases: 5. Germline CDR1 is SGHTA and CDR2 is FQGNSA. The length of the CDR3 is 15 residues. The CDR3 sequence is CASSLVGQGHNEQYF. The CDR3, as DNA: TGTGCCAGCAGCTTAGTGGGACAGGGGCATAACGAGCAGTACTTC. The entire variable domain, with the rest obtained from reference TRBV7-2 and TRBJ2-7, is as follows: GAGVSQSPSNKVTEKGKDVELRCDPISGHTALYWYRQSLGQGLEFLIYFQGNSAPDKSGLPSDRFSAERTGGSVSTLTIQRTQQEDSAVYLCASSLVGQGHNEQYFGPGTRLTVT.

This clone was detected a few times. This sequence joins TRBV9 and TRBJ1-3; no clear D. The ends were cut back, 0 bases at V and 3 bases at J, with 7 bases in the middle. This CDR3 spans 14 amino acids. Germline assignment: CDR1 SGDLS and CDR2 YYNGEE. The CDR3 reads CASSVDTLGNTIYF. In DNA, the CDR3 is TGTGCCAGCAGCGTAGATACTCTTGGAAACACCATATATTTT.

The chain joins TRBV10-3 to TRBJ2-7, with D possibly matching TRBD1 (6 bases). The CDR3 contains 12 residues. V lost 3 bases, J lost 3 bases, and 6 bases lay in between. Germline lookup yields CDR1 ENHRY and CDR2 SYGVKD. Here the CDR3 reads CAISEQGYEQYF. CDR3 in DNA: TGTGCCATCAGTGAACAGGGCTACGAGCAGTACTTC.

The chain links TRBV12-5 to TRBJ1-1, with 12 bases that match TRBD1. Trimming took 0 bases from V and 10 from J; bases not matched to a gene: 9. CDR1 LGHNT and CDR2 FRNRAP come from the germline V gene. The CDR3 extends over 16 amino acids. The CDR3 DNA is TGTGCTAGTGGTTTGGTACTGGGACAGGGGGCGCAGCCAGCTTTCTTT. This codes for CASGLVLGQGAQPAFF.

The rearrangement links TRBV7-9 to TRBJ1-4; 7 bases fit TRBD1. CDR3 size: 15 residues. The V segment lost 5 bases and the J segment 0 bases; nucleotides outside the gene matches: 3. Per the germline V gene, CDR1 is SEHNR and CDR2 is FQNEAQ (reference sequence). The CDR3 sequence is CASSHDRATNEKLFF. CDR3 in DNA: TGTGCCAGCAGCCATGACAGGGCAACTAATGAAAAACTGTTTTTT.

The V and J genes are TRBV4-1 and TRBJ1-2; possible D gene TRBD1, 6 bases. The CDR3 totals 15 residues. V lost 1 base and J lost 5, with 14 bases in between. Germline assignment: CDR1 MGHRA and CDR2 YSYEKL. CDR3 nucleotides: TGCGCCAGCAGCCAAGTCAGGACAGAGGATTATGGCTACACCTTC. This sequence encodes CASSQVRTEDYGYTF.

The chain links TRBV7-2 to TRBJ2-1; D is unclear. V lost 2 bases and J 4 bases, leaving 12 bases between the germline ends. CDR1 SGHTA and CDR2 FQGNSA come from the germline V gene. The CDR3 sequence is 15 residues long. The CDR3 is CASSLRSRMYNEQFF. As DNA, the CDR3 is TGTGCCAGCAGCTTAAGGTCGAGGATGTACAATGAGCAGTTCTTC.

J is TRBJ1-2 and V is TRBV6-5, with D perhaps TRBD1 (6 bases). V dropped 6 bases and J dropped 9 bases, with 20 bases sitting between them. CDR3 length equals 14 residues. From germline, CDR1 is MNHEY and CDR2 SVGAGI. The CDR3 is CASRYGTTTLSYTF. DNA of the CDR3: TGTGCCAGCAGATATGGGACAACTACTCTAAGCTACACCTTC.

This chain links TRBV25-1 with TRBJ2-5; perhaps TRBD2 as D (5 bases). Trimming removed 6 bases at V and 4 bases at J, with 15 bases between. This CDR3 is 14 amino acids long. Germline CDR1 reads MGHDK; CDR2 reads SYGVNS. For the CDR3, the DNA is TGTGCCAGCAGGGAGGACCGCCCCGGAGAGACCCAGTACTTC. Its translation is CASREDRPGETQYF.

The chain recombines TRBV2 with TRBJ2-5, with 7 bases lining up with TRBD1. Germline CDR1 SNHLY, CDR2 FYNNEI. V lost 5 bases and J lost 5; bases outside the gene matches: 14. The CDR3 sequence is 16 residues long. The CDR3 DNA is TGTGCCAGCAGTCAACCCTCGACAGGGAAGGGCGAGACCCAGTACTTC. Encoded protein: CASSQPSTGKGETQYF.

This clone was found once. The rearrangement links TRBV7-2 to TRBJ2-5; TRBD2 agrees at 13 bases. This CDR3 is 17 amino acids long. Germline V gene sequence: CDR1 SGHTA, CDR2 FQGNSA. J lost 4 bases, V lost 4 bases, and 9 bases had no gene match. The CDR3 DNA follows: TGTGCCAGCAGCTCCCGGACTAGCGGGGGCCGGGGAGAGACCCAGTACTTC. This sequence encodes CASSSRTSGGRGETQYF. The variable domain in full, completed from reference TRBV7-2 and TRBJ2-5, reads GAGVSQSPSNKVTEKGKDVELRCDPISGHTALYWYRQSLGQGLEFLIYFQGNSAPDKSGLPSDRFSAERTGGSVSTLTIQRTQQEDSAVYLCASSSRTSGGRGETQYFGPGTRLLVL.

This chain links TRBV9 with TRBJ2-5; perhaps TRBD1 as D (6 bases). The J call is doubtful: the DNA matches TRBJ2-7 better. CDR1 SGDLS and CDR2 YYNGEE come from the germline V gene. This CDR3 has 16 residues. CDR3 sequence (DNA): TGTGCCAGCAGCGCGACCCCCGGGACAATCCCCTACGAGCAGTACTTC. The encoded protein is CASSATPGTIPYEQYF.

The chain recombines TRBV5-4 with TRBJ2-5, with D hard to call. The CDR3 extends over 12 amino acids. Germline V lookup: CDR1 SGHNT, CDR2 YYREEE (reference sequence). V dropped 0 bases and J dropped 3 bases, with 3 bases sitting between them. CDR3: CASSLVEETQYF. The CDR3 DNA sequence: TGTGCCAGCAGCTTGGTAGAAGAGACCCAGTACTTC.

The rearrangement uses TRBV10-1 and TRBJ2-3, with 12 bases matching TRBD2. CDR1 is WNHNN and CDR2 is SYGVQD in the germline V gene (reference sequence). CDR3 size: 18 residues. The V and J ends lost 10 bases and 4 bases, in that order; junction bases with no gene match: 18. CDR3 DNA: TGCGCCATCCCCCTACTCGGACTAGCGGGGATTGCTCCAGATACGCAGTATTTT. It translates to CAIPLLGLAGIAPDTQYF.

The chain is built from TRBV9 and TRBJ1-6; 8 bases are a match to TRBD1. Germline assignment: CDR1 SGDLS and CDR2 YYNGEE. The CDR3 sequence is 14 residues long. V trimming: 0 bases; J trimming: 11 bases; junction bases outside the gene matches: 4. This CDR3 is CASSVDRGITPLHF. CDR3 in DNA: TGTGCCAGCAGCGTAGACAGGGGGATTACACCCCTCCACTTT.

V usage is TRBV5-8 and J usage is TRBJ1-4; TRBD1 aligns across 8 bases. CDR1 SGHTS and CDR2 YDEGEE come from the germline V gene. V lost 5 bases to trimming and J lost 16 bases; unmatched junction nucleotides: 16. The CDR3 loop spans 14 amino acids. The CDR3 loop is CASRGDRGSMEWFF. The CDR3 DNA follows: TGTGCCAGCAGGGGAGACAGGGGAAGTATGGAGTGGTTTTTT.

This chain uses TRBV9 with TRBJ2-1; possible D gene TRBD1, 6 bases. CDR1 and CDR2 (germline): SGDLS, YYNGEE. This CDR3 has 14 amino acids. The V end was cut by 3 bases, the J end by 6 bases, with 13 bases between. CDR3 region: CASSAGQLFNEQFF. CDR3 nucleotide sequence: TGTGCCAGCAGCGCGGGACAACTCTTCAATGAGCAGTTCTTC.